The sequence of this TCR beta chain was determined in a study of CD8 T cells in ankylosing spondylitis. Study-level results: Among TCR beta sequences, a motif of roughly 8 highly homologous variants appeared characteristic of ankylosing spondylitis blood. Disease-associated clones were CD8+ and fairly uncommon in peripheral blood. There was reportedly significant enrichment of clones that were disease-linked in matched ankylosing spondylitis synovial fluid.

Germline-derived CDR1 and CDR2 are LGHNA and YSLEER. V lost 0 bases, J lost 4 bases, and 13 bases lay in between. The CDR3 covers 15 residues. As concerns this clonotype: What it binds is unknown.

Quantitative barcoded 5'-RACE was used to prepare TCR beta libraries. Each CDR3 protein gets one entry after TCRdb re-called the 5' RACE reads with MiXCR. This sample has just over 300,000 distinct CDR3 sequences, with 20% found just once. The sample consisted of blood, either unsorted or a sorted T cell fraction (not recorded which). V and J are TRBV4-3 and TRBJ2-7; perhaps TRBD1 as D (6 bases). The receptor's source is a female donor with ankylosing spondylitis or in good health (not recorded which). CDR3 nucleotides: TGCGCCAGCAGCCAAGAGGCACAGGGAATATACGAGCAGTACTTC. Translating it yields CASSQEAQGIYEQYF.